This is a list of T cell receptor beta chains from one sample in a study of response to subunit inactivated influenza vaccine. TCRdb analysed the RT-PCR reads with MiXCR anew, one entry per CDR3 protein. The repertoire consists of fewer than 550,000 distinct CDR3 sequences, with 25% occurring once and the leading ten covering 1.5% to 2%. The sample in question was CD4+ T cells sorted from PBMCs, obtained about 5 days after vaccination. The receptors come from a man in his forties or fifties who received an inactivated influenza vaccine. The CDR3 runs from the conserved cysteine through the conserved F or W. D genes are given only for firm matches. Size values are once, few and many counts, or a class for expanded clones, and some rows have none.

CDR3,DNA,D,size,J,V
CASSTTGGNEKLFF,TGTGCCAGCAGCACGACAGGGGGGAATGAAAAACTGTTTTTT,TRBD1,NA,TRBJ1-4,TRBV7-2
CASSPVVAGEIYEQYF,TGCGCCAGCAGCCCGGTAGTAGCGGGGGAGATCTACGAGCAGTACTTC,TRBD2,few,TRBJ2-7,TRBV5-1
CASSPRTGLNEKLFF,TGTGCCAGCAGCCCTCGGACAGGACTTAATGAAAAACTGTTTTTT,TRBD1,few,TRBJ1-4,TRBV7-9
CASSFPRISGNTIYF,TGTGCCAGCAGTTTCCCCAGAATCTCTGGAAACACCATATATTTT,NA,few,TRBJ1-3,TRBV12-3/TRBV12-4
CASSGWVAGPSTDTQYF,TGTGCCAGCAGTGGTTGGGTAGCGGGGCCCAGCACAGATACGCAGTATTTT,TRBD2,many,TRBJ2-3,TRBV2
CASSLRPSGNLDTQYF,TGTGCCAGCAGCTTAAGGCCTAGCGGGAATTTAGATACGCAGTATTTT,TRBD2,NA,TRBJ2-3,TRBV7-7
CASRAGTSRTGELFF,TGTGCCAGCAGGGCCGGGACTAGCCGAACCGGGGAGCTGTTTTTT,TRBD2,few,TRBJ2-2,TRBV6-2/TRBV6-3
CASSPGTGREDQPQHF,TGCGCCAGCAGCCCAGGGACAGGGAGGGAAGATCAGCCCCAGCATTTT,TRBD1,few,TRBJ1-5,TRBV5-1
CASSARDILYEQYF,TGTGCCAGCAGCGCTCGGGACATTTTATACGAGCAGTACTTC,NA,few,TRBJ2-7,TRBV7-9
CSVREDRNTEAFF,TGCAGCGTTAGAGAAGACAGAAACACTGAAGCTTTCTTT,NA,few,TRBJ1-1,TRBV29-1
CSAGRQDRSYEQYF,TGCAGTGCTGGAAGGCAGGACAGGTCCTACGAGCAGTACTTC,TRBD1,few,TRBJ2-7,TRBV20-1
CASSLDFSPLHF,TGTGCCAGCAGCTTAGATTTCTCACCCCTCCACTTT,NA,NA,TRBJ1-6,TRBV7-2
CASSLRQGDLGDEQFF,TGTGCCAGCAGCTTACGGCAGGGGGATCTGGGGGATGAGCAGTTCTTC,TRBD1,NA,TRBJ2-1,TRBV11-3
CASSFSWIGTGELFF,TGTGCCAGCAGCTTTAGCTGGATAGGCACGGGGGAGCTGTTTTTT,NA,NA,TRBJ2-2,TRBV7-2
CASSYRDRGKLTQYF,TGTGCCAGCAGCTACCGGGACAGGGGCAAGTTGACCCAGTACTTC,TRBD1,NA,TRBJ2-5,TRBV7-9
CASSDREGSEAFF,TGTGCCAGCAGTGACAGGGAAGGGTCAGAAGCTTTCTTT,NA,NA,TRBJ1-1,TRBV6-4
CASRALRGRTDTQYF,TGTGCCAGCAGGGCCCTCAGGGGAAGGACAGATACGCAGTATTTT,NA,NA,TRBJ2-3,TRBV7-9
CASSLAGGGIYGYTF,TGTGCCAGCAGTTTAGCAGGGGGCGGAATCTATGGCTACACCTTC,TRBD1,NA,TRBJ1-2,TRBV12-3/TRBV12-4
CSVGASGIRDTDTQYF,TGCAGCGTTGGGGCTAGCGGGATACGGGACACAGATACGCAGTATTTT,TRBD2,NA,TRBJ2-3,TRBV29-1
CSARVPGREKLFF,TGCAGTGCTAGAGTTCCAGGGAGGGAAAAACTGTTTTTT,NA,few,TRBJ1-4,TRBV20-1
CASRAPGTVGGYTF,TGTGCCAGCAGGGCTCCCGGGACGGTGGGCGGCTACACCTTC,NA,NA,TRBJ1-2,TRBV2
CASSPLSSGANVLTF,TGTGCCAGCTCACCACTAAGCTCTGGGGCCAACGTCCTGACTTTC,NA,few,TRBJ2-6,TRBV18
CASSIGQETQYF,TGTGCCAGTAGTATAGGTCAAGAGACCCAGTACTTC,NA,NA,TRBJ2-5,TRBV19
CSARGTGTSEQYF,TGCAGCGCGAGGGGGACAGGGACGTCCGAGCAGTACTTC,TRBD1,few,TRBJ2-7,TRBV29-1
CSVEVYYRGVSYEQYF,TGCAGCGTTGAAGTGTACTACAGGGGGGTGTCCTACGAGCAGTACTTC,TRBD1,many,TRBJ2-7,TRBV29-1
CASSQVTEMGLAGVFEQFF,TGTGCCAGCAGCCAAGTTACGGAAATGGGACTAGCGGGAGTTTTTGAGCAGTTCTTC,TRBD2,few,TRBJ2-1,TRBV4-2
CASSYFPGGFSYEQYF,TGTGCCAGCAGTTACTTCCCGGGGGGATTCTCCTACGAGCAGTACTTC,TRBD2,NA,TRBJ2-7,TRBV6-2/TRBV6-3
CSALGQMNTEAFF,TGCAGTGCACTTGGACAGATGAACACTGAAGCTTTCTTT,NA,NA,TRBJ1-1,TRBV20-1
CASSSPRLAGVRQETQYF,TGTGCCAGCAGCTCCCCTCGGCTGGCGGGGGTGAGGCAAGAGACCCAGTACTTC,TRBD2,NA,TRBJ2-5,TRBV5-5
CSVLGLWNTGELFF,TGCAGTGTTTTGGGGTTGTGGAACACCGGGGAGCTGTTTTTT,NA,NA,TRBJ2-2,TRBV20-1
CASSPRAGEWETQYF,TGTGCCAGCAGCCCCAGAGCGGGAGAGTGGGAGACCCAGTACTTC,TRBD2,NA,TRBJ2-5,TRBV3-1
CASSDGNEQFF,TGTGCCAGCAGTGACGGGAATGAGCAGTTCTTC,NA,NA,TRBJ2-1,TRBV25-1
CSVVDPGTGRGEQYF,TGCAGCGTTGTTGATCCCGGGACAGGAAGGGGCGAGCAGTACTTC,TRBD1,few,TRBJ2-7,TRBV29-1
CAISVWQGEAFF,TGTGCCATCAGTGTATGGCAGGGGGAAGCTTTCTTT,NA,NA,TRBJ1-1,TRBV10-3
CASSQERGIYNSPLHF,TGCGCCAGCAGCCAAGAAAGGGGTATCTATAATTCACCCCTCCACTTT,NA,NA,TRBJ1-6,TRBV4-3
CASSPRTDLYNEQFF,TGTGCCAGCAGTCCTCGGACAGATCTCTACAATGAGCAGTTCTTC,NA,few,TRBJ2-1,TRBV28
CASSLGGQGKAFF,TGTGCCAGCAGTTTGGGGGGACAGGGAAAAGCTTTCTTT,TRBD1,NA,TRBJ1-1,TRBV12-3/TRBV12-4
CASSPGQGAHIQYF,TGCGCCAGCAGCCCGGGACAGGGGGCCCACATTCAGTACTTC,TRBD1,NA,TRBJ2-4,TRBV5-1
CASSKIPRTSSNTGELFF,TGTGCCAGCAGCAAGATACCCCGGACTAGTTCGAACACCGGGGAGCTGTTTTTT,TRBD2,NA,TRBJ2-2,TRBV11-1
CASSQEAGGFYNEQFF,TGCGCCAGCAGCCAAGAGGCGGGAGGATTCTACAATGAGCAGTTCTTC,TRBD2,NA,TRBJ2-1,TRBV4-3
CAWTKGLAGSDEQYF,TGTGCCTGGACCAAAGGACTAGCGGGGTCCGACGAGCAGTACTTC,TRBD2,NA,TRBJ2-7,TRBV30
CASSFAATPNYGYTF,TGTGCCAGCAGTTTCGCCGCCACCCCTAACTATGGCTACACCTTC,NA,NA,TRBJ1-2,TRBV12-3/TRBV12-4
CASSQDGRSDTQYF,TGTGCCAGCAGCCAAGATGGAAGGTCAGATACGCAGTATTTT,NA,few,TRBJ2-3,TRBV4-2
CSALRELNTEAFF,TGCAGCGCCCTTAGGGAATTGAACACTGAAGCTTTCTTT,NA,many,TRBJ1-1,TRBV29-1
CASSSPAKEQYF,TGCGCCAGCAGCTCCCCCGCGAAGGAGCAGTACTTC,NA,NA,TRBJ2-7,TRBV5-1
CASSYSRPGQLNEKLFF,TGTGCCAGCAGTTACTCAAGACCGGGACAGCTTAATGAAAAACTGTTTTTT,TRBD1,NA,TRBJ1-4,TRBV6-2/TRBV6-3
CASSPTNSGNEQFF,TGTGCCAGCAGCCCTACTAATAGCGGGAATGAGCAGTTCTTC,TRBD2,few,TRBJ2-1,TRBV3-1
CASSVLTDTQYF,TGCGCCAGCAGCGTCCTAACAGATACGCAGTATTTT,NA,few,TRBJ2-3,TRBV5-1
CSATPDRGPQETQYF,TGCAGTGCTACCCCCGACAGGGGGCCCCAAGAGACCCAGTACTTC,TRBD1,few,TRBJ2-5,TRBV20-1
CASSLEPDRRGWQYF,TGCGCCAGCAGCCTAGAACCGGACAGACGTGGGTGGCAGTACTTC,NA,once,TRBJ2-7,TRBV5-1